This T cell receptor beta chain derives from a study of cytomegalovirus exposure and HLA in healthy donors. The PCR contained 60 Vbeta and 13 Jbeta primers. TCRdb's copy holds only in-frame clones and misses some; the assay was immunoSEQ multiplex PCR. The sample lists some 110,000 clones, roughly 72% occurring once. The CDR3 has 17 residues. The V end lost 9 bases, the J end lost 4 bases, and 22 bases lay between the germline ends. The germline V gene has CDR1 MDHEN and CDR2 SYDVKM. The sample was PBMCs. The TCR comes from a woman aged 18-30 years in good health and CMV-seropositive. This chain links TRBV28 with TRBJ2-6, with D hard to call. The CDR3 is CASSTANPSSGANVLTF. As DNA, the CDR3 is TGTGCCAGTTCTACAGCAAACCCGTCTTCCGGGGCCAACGTCCTGACTTTC.